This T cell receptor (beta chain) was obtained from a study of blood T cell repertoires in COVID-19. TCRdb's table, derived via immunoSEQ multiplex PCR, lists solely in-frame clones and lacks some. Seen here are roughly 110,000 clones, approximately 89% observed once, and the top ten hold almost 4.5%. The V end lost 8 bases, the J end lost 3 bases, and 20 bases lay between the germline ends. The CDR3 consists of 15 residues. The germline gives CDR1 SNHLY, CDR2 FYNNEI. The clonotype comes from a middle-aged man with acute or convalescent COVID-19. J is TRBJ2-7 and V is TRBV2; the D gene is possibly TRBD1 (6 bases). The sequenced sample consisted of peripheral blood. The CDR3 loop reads CASGVDGTRNYEQYF. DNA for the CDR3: TGTGCCAGCGGAGTAGACGGGACACGGAACTACGAGCAGTACTTC.